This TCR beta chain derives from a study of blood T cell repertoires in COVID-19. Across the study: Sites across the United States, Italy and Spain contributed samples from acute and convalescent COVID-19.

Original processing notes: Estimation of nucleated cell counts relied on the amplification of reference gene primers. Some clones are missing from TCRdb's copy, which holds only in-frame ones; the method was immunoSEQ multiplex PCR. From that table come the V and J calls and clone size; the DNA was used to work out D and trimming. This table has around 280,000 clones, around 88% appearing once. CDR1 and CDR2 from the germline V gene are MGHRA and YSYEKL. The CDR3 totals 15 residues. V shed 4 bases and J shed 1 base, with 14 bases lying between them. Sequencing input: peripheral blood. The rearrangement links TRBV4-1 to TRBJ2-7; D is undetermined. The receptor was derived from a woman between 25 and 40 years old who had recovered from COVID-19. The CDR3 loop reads CASSPSGGRSYEQYF. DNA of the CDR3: TGCGCCAGCAGCCCTTCGGGTGGCAGATCCTACGAGCAGTACTTC.